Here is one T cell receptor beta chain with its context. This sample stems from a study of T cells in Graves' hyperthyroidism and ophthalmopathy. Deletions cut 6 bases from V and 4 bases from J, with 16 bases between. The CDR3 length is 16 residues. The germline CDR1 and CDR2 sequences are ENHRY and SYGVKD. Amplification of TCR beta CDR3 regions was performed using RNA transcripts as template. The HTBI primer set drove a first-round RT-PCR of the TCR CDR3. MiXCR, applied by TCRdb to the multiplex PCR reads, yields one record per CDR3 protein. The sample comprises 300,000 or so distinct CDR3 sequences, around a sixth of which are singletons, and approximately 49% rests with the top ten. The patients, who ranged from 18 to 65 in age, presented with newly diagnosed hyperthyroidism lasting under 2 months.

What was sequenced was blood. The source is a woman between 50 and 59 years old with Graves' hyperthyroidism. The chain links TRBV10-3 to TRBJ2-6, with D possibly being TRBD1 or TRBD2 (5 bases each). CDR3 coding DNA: TGTGCCATCAGACCGGGGCGTACATCGGGGGCCAACGTCCTGACTTTC. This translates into CAIRPGRTSGANVLTF.